Detailed here is one T cell receptor beta chain. The data stem from a study of blood T cell repertoires in COVID-19. Whole-study context: Acute-phase and convalescent COVID-19 samples originated in the United States, Italy and Spain. PBMCs, B-cell-depleted T cells, or T cells were the source of the cDNA or gDNA that made up the material.

This CDR3 comprises 17 residues. V lost 7 bases and J 1 base, leaving 20 bases between the germline ends. Germline V lookup: CDR1 LNHDA, CDR2 SQIVND (reference sequence). Patients at the Seattle site were enrolled during active infection and followed longitudinally. Under the authors' procedure: Amplifying reference gene primers gave estimates of nucleated cell counts. Assay: immunoSEQ multiplex PCR; the TCRdb copy retains only in-frame clones and omits some. That table is the source of V, J and clone size, and D and trimming were worked out from the DNA. The sample lists a few hundred thousand clones, 75% to 90% occurring once.

The TCR sequence derives from a woman aged 70-85 years with COVID-19, enrolled during active disease. Sequencing input: peripheral blood. J is TRBJ1-3 and V is TRBV19, with D possibly TRBD1 on 6 matching bases. For the CDR3, the DNA is TGTGCCAGTATCCGGACAGCCCAAGGACAATCTGGAAACACCATATATTTT. Amino acids: CASIRTAQGQSGNTIYF.